Below are 24 T cell receptor beta chains sequenced from a single sample in a study of blood T cell repertoires in COVID-19. Method: immunoSEQ multiplex PCR; TCRdb's copy keeps in-frame clones and lacks some. The sample holds a few hundred thousand clones, about nine tenths seen once. The sample comprised peripheral blood. These TCRs come from a man between 65 and 85 years old with acute or convalescent COVID-19.

The chain links TRBV15 to TRBJ2-1; maybe TRBD2 (6 bases). V was shortened by 0 bases and J by 8 bases, with 17 bases between the two germline ends. The CDR3 is made up of 16 amino acids. Germline V CDR1 and CDR2: LNHNV, YYDKDF (reference sequence). The CDR3 nucleotides read TGTGCCACCAGCAGAGATGACGAGCGGGTTCTCTATGAGCAGTTCTTC. Encoded protein: CATSRDDERVLYEQFF.

This chain links TRBV30 with TRBJ2-7; the D gene is possibly TRBD1 (6 bases). V was clipped by 1 base and J by 6 bases, with 7 bases between them. The CDR3 runs 11 residues. Germline CDR1 and CDR2: GTSNPN and SVGIG (reference sequence). The CDR3 region is CAWSGGPEQYF. DNA of the CDR3: TGTGCCTGGAGTGGGGGGCCCGAGCAGTACTTC.

This chain connects TRBV13 to TRBJ1-3, with D maybe TRBD1 (5 bases). Germline V lookup: CDR1 PRHDT, CDR2 FYEKMQ (reference sequence). The V end was cut by 4 bases, the J end by 2 bases, with 12 bases between. The CDR3 consists of 15 residues. Written as DNA, the CDR3 is TGTGCCAGCAGCTCGTTGGGGCAGACTGGAAACACCATATATTTT. Residues: CASSSLGQTGNTIYF.

The chain joins TRBV19 to TRBJ2-2, with a possible D match to TRBD2 (7 bases). This CDR3 region has 14 residues. CDR1 is LNHDA, CDR2 SQIVND, per germline (reference sequence). The germline V and J ends were trimmed by 5 bases and 6 bases, with 13 bases remaining between them. CDR3 bases: TGTGCCAGTAGTGCGTGGGAGGGGGCCGGGGAGCTGTTTTTT. It is translated as CASSAWEGAGELFF.

The gene calls are TRBV12-3 or TRBV12-4 and TRBJ1-2, with D maybe TRBD1 (5 bases). Trimming cost V 5 bases and J 7 bases, with 14 bases left between them. The CDR3 is 13 residues long. CDR3 residues: CASSPGASRGYTF. DNA for the CDR3: TGTGCCAGCAGTCCTGGGGCATCTCGTGGCTACACCTTC.

The rearrangement joins TRBV14 to TRBJ2-2, with 7 bases lining up with TRBD1. The CDR3 length is 16 residues. Germline CDR1 and CDR2: SGHDN and FVKESK. Losses at the gene ends were 4 bases for V and 1 base for J; bases not matched to a gene: 6. CDR3 bases: TGTGCCAGCAGCCCACGGGACAGCTTGAACACCGGGGAGCTGTTTTTT. Its translation is CASSPRDSLNTGELFF.

This clone appeared a single time. The J gene is TRBJ2-3, the V gene TRBV5-1, with a possible D match to TRBD1 (5 bases). The V gene's germline CDR1 is SGHRS and CDR2 YFSETQ. With 0 bases removed from V and 3 bases from J, the gap between germline ends came to 11 bases. The CDR3 is made up of 15 amino acids. The CDR3 here is CASSLGSGWTDTQYF. The DNA of the CDR3 is TGCGCCAGCAGCTTGGGGTCAGGGTGGACAGATACGCAGTATTTT.

The rearrangement joins TRBV2 to TRBJ2-1; tentative D call: TRBD2 (5 bases). Trimming stripped 5 bases from V and 1 base from J, with 6 bases between. The CDR3 covers 13 residues. Germline V CDR1 and CDR2: SNHLY, FYNNEI. CDR3 protein: CASSSGSYNEQFF. The CDR3 DNA is TGTGCCAGCAGTAGCGGATCCTACAATGAGCAGTTCTTC.

The chain carries TRBV21-1 and TRBJ2-3; the table's D gene call, TRBD1, was not cross checked with the DNA. TRBV21-1 is a pseudogene. This CDR3 region has 10 residues. The CDR3 loop is CARQPDTQYF. The CDR3 DNA sequence: TGTGCCAGACAGCCAGATACGCAGTATTTT.

V is TRBV11-1 and J is TRBJ2-1; perhaps TRBD2 as D (5 bases). The germline V gene encodes CDR1 SGHAT and CDR2 FQDESV (reference sequence). The CDR3 spans 15 residues. Deletions cut 4 bases from V and 6 bases from J, with 16 bases between. CDR3 sequence reads: CASSSLLGSVNEQFF. The DNA of the CDR3 is TGTGCCAGCAGCTCTCTATTGGGGAGTGTCAATGAGCAGTTCTTC.

The chain uses TRBV28 and TRBJ2-5; 8 nucleotides match TRBD1. The germline V gene has CDR1 MDHEN and CDR2 SYDVKM. The CDR3 loop spans 15 amino acids. V was pared by 3 bases and J by 1 base, with 4 bases of the junction left unmatched. The CDR3 coding sequence is TGTGCCAGCAGTTTCGAAGGGACAGGCCAAGAGACCCAGTACTTC. Translated: CASSFEGTGQETQYF.

The rearrangement joins TRBV6-5 to TRBJ1-1; D gene unclear. V lost 4 bases and J 2 bases, leaving 11 bases between the germline ends. Germline CDR1 reads MNHEY; CDR2 reads SVGAGI. The CDR3 is 14 residues long. CDR3 sequence: CASSFADHNTEAFF. In nucleotides, the CDR3 is TGTGCCAGCAGTTTTGCGGATCACAACACTGAAGCTTTCTTT.

The V call is TRBV6-5, the J call TRBJ1-2; D perhaps matches TRBD1 (6 bases). This CDR3 comprises 15 residues. CDR1 MNHEY and CDR2 SVGAGI come from the germline V gene. With 0 bases removed from V and 8 bases from J, the gap between germline ends came to 16 bases. The CDR3 DNA follows: TGTGCCAGCAGTTACTCGAGTCAGGACAGCCGAGGCTACACCTTC. Its protein product is CASSYSSQDSRGYTF.

This chain joins TRBV9 and TRBJ2-7, with TRBD1 matching over 7 bases. The CDR3 has 14 amino acids. From germline, CDR1 is SGDLS and CDR2 YYNGEE. V trimming: 4 bases; J trimming: 3 bases; junction bases outside the gene matches: 7. DNA of the CDR3: TGTGCCAGCAGCAGGGGGACAGTCGACTACGAGCAGTACTTC. This sequence encodes CASSRGTVDYEQYF.

The rearrangement joins TRBV6-2 or TRBV6-3 to TRBJ2-5; tentatively, D is TRBD1 (6 bases). V lost 4 bases to trimming and J lost 1 base, with 10 bases between them. CDR3 length: 14 amino acids. Germline V gene data show CDR1 as MNHEY and CDR2 as SVGEGT. The CDR3 DNA is TGTGCCAGCAGTTCCGCGGACAGCCAAGAGACCCAGTACTTC. Residues: CASSSADSQETQYF.

The rearrangement joins TRBV19 to TRBJ1-2; 7 bases are shared with TRBD1. Per the germline V gene, CDR1 is LNHDA and CDR2 is SQIVND (reference sequence). The CDR3 consists of 14 residues. V shed 4 bases and J 5 bases; nucleotides not matched to a gene: 7. CDR3 DNA sequence: TGTGCCAGTAGTACCGTGACAGGGCCTTATGGCTACACCTTC. Its translation is CASSTVTGPYGYTF.

This chain joins TRBV4-3 and TRBJ2-7; D may be TRBD1 (6 bases). Germline lookup yields CDR1 LGHNA and CDR2 YSLEER. The CDR3 loop spans 16 amino acids. V lost 0 bases and J 4 bases, leaving 16 bases between the germline ends. CDR3 sequence (DNA): TGCGCCAGCAGCCAAGAGTTAGGGGCAGGGGATTACGAGCAGTACTTC. This gives the protein CASSQELGAGDYEQYF.

This chain connects TRBV3-1 (or the pseudogene TRBV3-2) to TRBJ1-2; tentatively, D is TRBD1 (5 bases). The V and J ends lost 1 base and 2 bases respectively, with 11 bases between them. In germline, CDR1 is LGHDT, CDR2 YNNKEL (reference sequence). The CDR3 consists of 15 residues. For the CDR3, the DNA is TGTGCCAGCAGCCAAGGGACAACGAGGAACTATGGCTACACCTTC. Amino acid sequence: CASSQGTTRNYGYTF.

The J gene is TRBJ2-4, the V gene TRBV7-9; 9 bases line up with TRBD2. V lost 4 bases to trimming and J lost 6 bases; unmatched junction nucleotides: 13. Germline-derived CDR1 and CDR2 are SEHNR and FQNEAQ (reference sequence). This CDR3 contains 17 residues. The CDR3 loop reads CASSWTSVASQGNIQYF. The CDR3 DNA sequence: TGTGCCAGCAGCTGGACTAGCGTTGCTAGCCAGGGAAACATTCAGTACTTC.

V is TRBV4-2 and J is TRBJ2-2; 10 bases align to TRBD1. The ends lost 1 base at V and 4 bases at J; junction bases unmatched: 0. The germline gives CDR1 LGHNA, CDR2 YNFKEQ. This CDR3 has 15 amino acids. The CDR3 region has the DNA TGTGCCAGCAGCCAAGGGACAGGGGGCACCGGGGAGCTGTTTTTT. Translating gives CASSQGTGGTGELFF.

V and J are TRBV5-1 and TRBJ2-2, with a weak D call TRBD1 (6 bases). The CDR3 consists of 13 residues. CDR1 and CDR2 (germline): SGHRS, YFSETQ. Trimming took off 4 bases at V and 6 bases at J, with 10 bases between the two ends. The CDR3, as DNA: TGCGCCAGCAGCGACAGGTCGTCCGGGGAGCTGTTTTTT. It encodes CASSDRSSGELFF.

The chain links TRBV6-6 to TRBJ1-1; 12 bases agree with TRBD1. This CDR3 has 20 residues. The germline V gene has CDR1 MNHNY and CDR2 SVGAGI (reference sequence). The trim removed 5 bases at V and 6 bases at J, leaving 22 bases unmatched. The CDR3 nucleotides are TGTGCCAGCAGTCGATACCCTGGAACGAGAGTGGGACAGGGGGCTTCTGAAGCTTTCTTT. Translation: CASSRYPGTRVGQGASEAFF.

The V and J genes are TRBV5-1 and TRBJ1-2; 8 positions match TRBD1. The CDR3 runs to 12 residues. CDR1 is SGHRS and CDR2 is YFSETQ in the germline V gene. V was pared by 5 bases and J by 6 bases, with 3 bases of the junction left unmatched. CDR3 loop: CASSPGGHGYTF. CDR3 DNA: TGCGCCAGCAGTCCAGGGGGCCATGGCTACACCTTC.

The genes are TRBV5-1 and TRBJ2-2; weak D call: TRBD2 (5 bases). The CDR3 loop spans 15 amino acids. Trimming shortened V by 3 bases and J by 1 base, and 10 bases separated the two germline ends. The V gene's germline CDR1 is SGHRS and CDR2 YFSETQ. CDR3 amino acids: CASSWGSGNTGELFF. The CDR3 DNA sequence: TGCGCCAGCAGCTGGGGAAGCGGGAACACCGGGGAGCTGTTTTTT.